The entry that follows covers one T cell receptor beta chain sequence. Its antigen is currently unknown. The whole isolated RNA underwent reverse transcription, so sequencing captured expressed TCRB transcripts. Naive, central memory and regulatory T cell samples produced a mean of about 3.4 million reads. Sequenced by immunoSEQ multiplex PCR; TCRdb stores in-frame clones only, minus some. The sample contains over 600,000 clones, around 11% of which appear only once. This record comes from a study of beta chain features in type 1 diabetes. Study conclusions and caveats: Within each of all four CD4+ subsets, Type 1 diabetes patients had TCRB CDR3s that were moderately but significantly shorter.

Purity of each sorted population was above 95%. CDR1 ENHRY and CDR2 SYGVKD come from the germline V gene. This CDR3 spans 11 amino acids. Trimming stripped 0 bases from V and 6 bases from J, with 3 bases between. Source material: naive CD4+ T cells from blood. This rearrangement joins TRBV10-3 to TRBJ2-7, with D unclear. This clonotype originated in a man aged 30 to 39 with type 1 diabetes. For the CDR3, the DNA is TGTGCCATCAGTGAGTCGACCGAGCAGTACTTC. This sequence encodes CAISESTEQYF.